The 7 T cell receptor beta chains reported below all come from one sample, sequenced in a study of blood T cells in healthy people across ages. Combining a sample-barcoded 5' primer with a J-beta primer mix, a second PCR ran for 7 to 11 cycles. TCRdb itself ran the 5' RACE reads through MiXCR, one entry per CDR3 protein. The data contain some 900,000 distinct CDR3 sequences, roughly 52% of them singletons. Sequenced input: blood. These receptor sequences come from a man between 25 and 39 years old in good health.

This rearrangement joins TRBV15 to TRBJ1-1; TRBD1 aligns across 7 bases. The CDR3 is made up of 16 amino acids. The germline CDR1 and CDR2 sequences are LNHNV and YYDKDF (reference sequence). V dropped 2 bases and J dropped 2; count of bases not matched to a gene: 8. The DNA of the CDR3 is TGTGCCACCAGCAGACTTAAACAGGGGTCCAACACTGAAGCTTTCTTT. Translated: CATSRLKQGSNTEAFF. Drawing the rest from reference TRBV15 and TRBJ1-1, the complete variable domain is DAMVIQNPRYQVTQFGKPVTLSCSQTLNHNVMYWYQQKSSQAPKLLFHYYDKDFNNEADTPDNFQSRRPNTSFCFLDIRSPGLGDTAMYLCATSRLKQGSNTEAFFGQGTRLTVV.

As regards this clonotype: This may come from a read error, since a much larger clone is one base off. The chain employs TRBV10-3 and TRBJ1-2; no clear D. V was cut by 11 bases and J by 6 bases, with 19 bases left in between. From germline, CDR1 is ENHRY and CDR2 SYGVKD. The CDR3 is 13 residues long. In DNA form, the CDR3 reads TGTGCCGTCACTCAGGTCCTGTCTAATGGCTACACCTTC. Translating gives CAVTQVLSNGYTF.

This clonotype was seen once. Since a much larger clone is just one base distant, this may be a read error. The CDR3 DNA is TGTGCCAGCAGCGTAGGGGGGGGAGTCGGCTATGGCTACACCTTC. Translating gives CASSVGGGVGYGYTF. The chain links TRBV9 to TRBJ1-2; possibly TRBD1 for D (5 bases). V was pared by 0 bases and J by 4 bases, with 13 bases between. From germline, CDR1 is SGDLS and CDR2 YYNGEE. The CDR3 runs to 15 residues.

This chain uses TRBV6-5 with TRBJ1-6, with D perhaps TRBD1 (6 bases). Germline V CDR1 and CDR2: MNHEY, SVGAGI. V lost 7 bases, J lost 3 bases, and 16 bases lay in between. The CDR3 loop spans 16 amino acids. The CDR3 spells CASTAGGGRYNSPLHF. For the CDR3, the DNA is TGTGCCAGCACCGCCGGGGGGGGCCGCTATAATTCACCCCTCCACTTT.

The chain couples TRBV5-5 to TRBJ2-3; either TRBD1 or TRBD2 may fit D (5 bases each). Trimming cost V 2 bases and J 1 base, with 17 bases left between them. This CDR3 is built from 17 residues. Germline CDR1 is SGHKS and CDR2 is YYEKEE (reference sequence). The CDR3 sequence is CASSFEGWTAGTDTQYF. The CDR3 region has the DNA TGTGCCAGCAGCTTTGAGGGGTGGACCGCCGGCACAGATACGCAGTATTTT. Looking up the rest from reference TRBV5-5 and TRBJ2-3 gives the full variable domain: DAGVTQSPTHLIKTRGQQVTLRCSPISGHKSVSWYQQVLGQGPQFIFQYYEKEERGRGNFPDRFSARQFPNYSSELNVNALLLGDSALYLCASSFEGWTAGTDTQYFGPGTRLTVL.

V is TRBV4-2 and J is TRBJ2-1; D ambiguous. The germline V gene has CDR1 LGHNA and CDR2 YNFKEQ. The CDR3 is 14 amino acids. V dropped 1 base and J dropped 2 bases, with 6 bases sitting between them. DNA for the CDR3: TGTGCCAGCAGCCAAGTCCTCCCCTACAATGAGCAGTTCTTC. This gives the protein CASSQVLPYNEQFF.

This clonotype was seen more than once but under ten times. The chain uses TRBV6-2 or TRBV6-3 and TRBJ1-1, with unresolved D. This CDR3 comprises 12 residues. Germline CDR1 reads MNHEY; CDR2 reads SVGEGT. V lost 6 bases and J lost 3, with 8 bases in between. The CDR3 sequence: CASRSVHTEAFF. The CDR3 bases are TGTGCCAGCAGGAGTGTACACACTGAAGCTTTCTTT.